One sample yielded the 9 T cell receptor beta chains listed below, sequenced in a study of shared clonotypes between healthy human individuals. CD8 cells classed as naive were CD45RO-negative and positively selected for CCR7, excluding terminally differentiated effector memory CD45RA+ cells. Sequenced by immunoSEQ multiplex PCR; TCRdb stores in-frame clones only, minus some. The sample has more than 2 million clones, approximately 95% seen once; the top ten hold around 1.1%. The sample comprised naive CD8+ T cells sorted from blood. Receptors were obtained from a young man in good health.

CDR3 residues: CASSYLLTGELFF. CDR3 DNA: TGTGCCAGCAGTTACCTGCTGACCGGGGAGCTGTTTTTT. This sequence joins TRBV7-9 and TRBJ2-2; no reliable D call. Trimming shortened V by 6 bases and J by 5 bases, and 10 bases separated the two germline ends. Germline CDR1 is SEHNR and CDR2 is FQNEAQ (reference sequence). CDR3 length: 13 amino acids.

The V and J genes are TRBV10-1 and TRBJ1-1; no clear D. V gave up 4 bases and J gave up 8 bases, with 14 bases separating them. CDR3 length: 13 residues. Germline CDR1 reads WNHNN; CDR2 reads SYGVQD (reference sequence). DNA for the CDR3: TGCGCCAGCAGTGGAATCGTCGGCAGGGAAGCTTTCTTT. Residues: CASSGIVGREAFF.

The rearrangement joins TRBV9 to TRBJ2-2, with D possibly being TRBD1 (5 bases). The V gene lost 7 bases and the J gene lost 0 bases, with 19 bases spanning the gap. CDR3 length equals 17 residues. Germline assignment: CDR1 SGDLS and CDR2 YYNGEE. The CDR3: CASGYPRTSANTGELFF. The DNA for the CDR3 is TGTGCCAGCGGGTATCCCCGGACATCAGCGAACACCGGGGAGCTGTTTTTT.

V usage is TRBV4-3 and J usage is TRBJ2-2, with TRBD1 as a possible D gene (6 bases). The CDR3 extends over 15 amino acids. Trimming removed 1 base from V and 3 bases from J, with 9 bases in between. Germline V gives CDR1 LGHNA, CDR2 YSLEER. Written as DNA, the CDR3 is TGCGCCAGCAGCCAAGGGGCAGGGGACACCGGGGAGCTGTTTTTT. Its translation: CASSQGAGDTGELFF.

The chain uses TRBV15 and TRBJ2-7, with a possible D match to TRBD2 (6 bases). V was pared by 4 bases and J by 3 bases, with 16 bases between. This CDR3 comprises 15 residues. Germline values: CDR1 LNHNV, CDR2 YYDKDF (reference sequence). CDR3 residues: CATSTGTQGDYEQYF. CDR3 coding DNA: TGTGCCACCAGCACCGGGACTCAGGGAGACTACGAGCAGTACTTC.

J is TRBJ2-5 and V is TRBV11-2, with TRBD1 matching over 7 bases. The J call may not be correct, given that the DNA end is closer to TRBJ2-7. This CDR3 is built from 13 residues. Germline lookup yields CDR1 SGHAT and CDR2 FQNNGV. CDR3 amino acids: CASSPGQAYEQYF. Here the CDR3 DNA reads TGTGCCAGCAGCCCCGGACAGGCCTACGAGCAGTACTTC.

The chain recombines TRBV14 with TRBJ2-7; D unresolved. The CDR3 length is 13 residues. The V and J ends lost 5 bases and 4 bases respectively, with 12 bases between them. Germline lookup yields CDR1 SGHDN and CDR2 FVKESK. In nucleotides, the CDR3 is TGTGCCAGCAGCGTTCAGGAGACGTACGAGCAGTACTTC. As protein: CASSVQETYEQYF.

The chain links TRBV18 to TRBJ2-7; 12 bases line up with TRBD1. The germline V gene encodes CDR1 KGHSH and CDR2 LQKENI. This CDR3 spans 15 amino acids. V lost 4 bases and J lost 7; bases outside the gene matches: 8. CDR3 nucleotide sequence: TGTGCCAGCTCACTCGCCGGGACAGGGGGCGCGGAGCAGTACTTC. The encoded protein is CASSLAGTGGAEQYF. Variable domain in full (rest from reference TRBV18 and TRBJ2-7): NAGVMQNPRHLVRRRGQEARLRCSPMKGHSHVYWYRQLPEEGLKFMVYLQKENIIDESGMPKERFSAEFPKEGPSILRIQQVVRGDSAAYFCASSLAGTGGAEQYFGPGTRLTVT.

This chain uses TRBV19 with TRBJ1-1, with no clear D. This CDR3 comprises 13 residues. From germline, CDR1 is LNHDA and CDR2 SQIVND (reference sequence). V was cut by 5 bases and J by 0 bases, with 7 bases left in between. In nucleotides, the CDR3 is TGTGCCAGTAGTGGGGATATGAACACTGAAGCTTTCTTT. It specifies CASSGDMNTEAFF.